The rows below give T cell receptor beta chains drawn from one sample of a study of PD-1 blockade in classical Hodgkin lymphoma. Measured with immunoSEQ multiplex PCR; TCRdb has only the in-frame clones, and not every one. Seen here are roughly 48,000 clones, roughly 86% observed once, and the top ten hold approximately 7%. The sequencing used peripheral blood mononuclear cells (PBMCs), collected before the fourth cycle of nivolumab. These receptors were collected from a human donor with classical Hodgkin lymphoma. CDR3s include the opening cysteine and the closing phenylalanine or tryptophan.

V: TRBV11-1
J: TRBJ2-5
CDR3: CASSLVPGETQYF

V: TRBV6-5
J: TRBJ2-3
CDR3: CASSDRDPDTQYF

V: TRBV19
J: TRBJ2-1
CDR3: CASLGAGGNKYNEQFF

V: TRBV2
J: TRBJ1-2
CDR3: CASTVDRGYGYTF

V: TRBV7-2
J: TRBJ2-1
CDR3: CASSLSGTSVNEQFF

V: TRBV18
J: TRBJ1-5
CDR3: CASSRNRAEQPQHF

V: TRBV28
J: TRBJ2-3
CDR3: CASSFSGRTHTQYF

V: TRBV2
J: TRBJ2-7
CDR3: CASSETRHKNYEQYF

V: TRBV5-1
J: TRBJ1-1
CDR3: CASSFLSTGGTEAFF

V: TRBV18
J: TRBJ2-5
CDR3: CASSPTSGRETQYF

V: TRBV5-1
J: TRBJ1-3
CDR3: CASSLRPGESTIYF

V: TRBV27
J: TRBJ2-7
CDR3: CASSSPGTHSYEQYF

V: TRBV2
J: TRBJ1-3
CDR3: CASRNGRGLSGNTIYF

V: TRBV29-1
J: TRBJ2-1
CDR3: CSVEGLAGGSTSSYNEQFF

V: TRBV25-1
J: TRBJ2-7
CDR3: CASSEETHYEQYF

V: TRBV4-1
J: TRBJ2-6
CDR3: CASSQAIGTGLPGANVLTF

V: TRBV5-1
J: TRBJ2-2
CDR3: CASSLNGRVDTGELFF